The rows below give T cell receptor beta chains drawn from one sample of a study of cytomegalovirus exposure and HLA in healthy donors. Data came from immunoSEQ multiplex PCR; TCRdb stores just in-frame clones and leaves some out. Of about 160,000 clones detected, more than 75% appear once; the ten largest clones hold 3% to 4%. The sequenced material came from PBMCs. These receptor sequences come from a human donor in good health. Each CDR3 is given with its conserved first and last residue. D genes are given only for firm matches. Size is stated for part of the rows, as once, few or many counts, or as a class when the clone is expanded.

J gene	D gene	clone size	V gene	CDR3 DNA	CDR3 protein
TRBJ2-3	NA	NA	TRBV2	TGTGCCAGCAGTGATGCGGGGCTTACCATTAGCACAGATACGCAGTATTTT	CASSDAGLTISTDTQYF
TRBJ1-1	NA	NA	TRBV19	TGTGCCAGTAGTCCGGGAAACACTGAAGCTTTCTTT	CASSPGNTEAFF
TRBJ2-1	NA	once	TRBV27	TGTGCCAGCAGCCCACCCGGCAGGGTTCCTACCAATGAGCAGTTCTTC	CASSPPGRVPTNEQFF
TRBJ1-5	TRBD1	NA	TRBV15	TGTGCCACCAGCCAAGGAGGACAGGGGACCCTCAATCAGCCCCAGCATTTT	CATSQGGQGTLNQPQHF
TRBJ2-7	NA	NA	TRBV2	TGTGCCAGCAGTGAGGGGGCGGGTTCCTCCTACGAGCAGTACTTC	CASSEGAGSSYEQYF
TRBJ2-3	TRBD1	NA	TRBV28	TGTGCCAGCAGTCCCCCGCTTGGGACAGGGACAGATACGCAGTATTTT	CASSPPLGTGTDTQYF
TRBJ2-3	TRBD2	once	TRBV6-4	TGTGCCAGCAGAGAACTAGCGGGAGTCTCAGATACGCAGTATTTT	CASRELAGVSDTQYF
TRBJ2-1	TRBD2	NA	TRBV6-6	TGTGCCAGCAGTCCGGGACTAGCGGGAGGGGGGGAGCAGTTCTTC	CASSPGLAGGGEQFF
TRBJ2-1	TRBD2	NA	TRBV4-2	TGTGCCAGCAGCCCCTCAGCGGGGGGACGGAATGAGCAGTTCTTC	CASSPSAGGRNEQFF
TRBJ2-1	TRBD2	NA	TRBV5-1	TGCGCCAGCAGCTTCGGACTAGCGGGGACCTCCTACAATGAGCAGTTCTTC	CASSFGLAGTSYNEQFF
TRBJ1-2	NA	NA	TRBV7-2	TGTGCCAGCAGCTTAAGGTATAGGACAGACGATACCTATGGCTACACCTTC	CASSLRYRTDDTYGYTF
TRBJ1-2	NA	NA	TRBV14	TGTGCCAGCAGCCTATCTGGGCTGAACTATGGCTACACCTTC	CASSLSGLNYGYTF
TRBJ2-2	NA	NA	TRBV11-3	TGTGCCAGCAGCTTAGTTATCGGGGAGCTGTTTTTT	CASSLVIGELFF
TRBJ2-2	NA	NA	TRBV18	TGTGCCAGCTCACCCTCTTCTGGGGAGCTGTTTTTT	CASSPSSGELFF
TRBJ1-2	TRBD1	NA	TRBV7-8	TGTGCCAGCAGCTCCCCCTGGGCAGGGGGCAGTGGCTACACCTTC	CASSSPWAGGSGYTF
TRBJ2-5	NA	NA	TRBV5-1	TGCGCCAGCAGCTTGGCCAGTGGAGAGACCCAGTACTTC	CASSLASGETQYF
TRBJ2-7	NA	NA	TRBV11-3	TGTGCCAGCAGCTTAGTCCAGGGCCACGAGCAGTACTTC	CASSLVQGHEQYF
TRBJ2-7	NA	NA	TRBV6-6	TGTGCCAGCAGCCCCCCCCCGGCCTACGAGCAGTACTTC	CASSPPPAYEQYF
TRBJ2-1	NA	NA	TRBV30	TGTGCCTGCATAATGAGCTCCTACAATGAGCAGTTCTTC	CACIMSSYNEQFF
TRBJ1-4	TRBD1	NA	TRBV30	TGTGCCTGGAAGACCGGGACAGGAGGTGAAAAACTGTTTTTT	CAWKTGTGGEKLFF
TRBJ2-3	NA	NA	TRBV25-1	TGTGCCAGCAGACTCGGGAGCACAGATACGCAGTATTTT	CASRLGSTDTQYF
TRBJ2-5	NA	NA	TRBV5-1	TGCGCCAGCAGACTCGGACTCCTTGACGGGACCCAGTACTTC	CASRLGLLDGTQYF
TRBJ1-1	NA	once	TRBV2	TGTGCCAGCCACCAATCGGGGGGTTGGAACACTGAAGCTTTCTTT	CASHQSGGWNTEAFF
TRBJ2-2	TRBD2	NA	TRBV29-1	TGCAGCGTCAGACTAGCAAGAAATACCGGGGAGCTGTTTTTT	CSVRLARNTGELFF
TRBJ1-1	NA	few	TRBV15	TGTGCCACCAGCAGAGATGGGGTGGAAGGGAGTCGGACTGAAGCTTTCTTT	CATSRDGVEGSRTEAFF
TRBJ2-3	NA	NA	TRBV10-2	TGCGCCAGCAGTGATAGCAAATATACGCAGTATTTT	CASSDSKYTQYF
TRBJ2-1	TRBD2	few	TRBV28	TGTGCCAGCAGTTTATCTGCGCTCCTCTCTGGACTAGCGGGGCGACGCTCCTACAATGAGCAGTTCTTC	CASSLSALLSGLAGRRSYNEQFF
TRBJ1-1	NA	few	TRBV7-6	TGTGCCAGCAGCTTAGCTCCAGGGGAAGGTTTTGAAGCTTTCTTT	CASSLAPGEGFEAFF
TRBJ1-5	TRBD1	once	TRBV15	TGTGCCACCAGCGGCCGGGACAGCGGTGATCAGCCCCAGCATTTT	CATSGRDSGDQPQHF
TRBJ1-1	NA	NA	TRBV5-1	TGCGCCAGCAGCTTGTCTCCCGGGTTCTCAGCTTTCTTT	CASSLSPGFSAFF
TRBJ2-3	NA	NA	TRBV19	TGTGCCAGTACCGCCGGTGGGCACCGTTCAGATACGCAGTATTTT	CASTAGGHRSDTQYF
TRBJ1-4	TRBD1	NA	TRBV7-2	TGTGCCAGCAGCCTATTACCGGGACAGGGTTTAGAAAAACTGTTTTTT	CASSLLPGQGLEKLFF
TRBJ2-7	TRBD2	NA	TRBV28	TGTGCCAGCAGTTTAGGGCTAGCGGGAGAGGGTTGGTACTACGAGCAGTACTTC	CASSLGLAGEGWYYEQYF
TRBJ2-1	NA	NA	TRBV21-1	TGTGCCAGCAGCAAAGTAGCGGGAGGATGCAATGAGCAGTTCTTC	CASSKVAGGCNEQFF
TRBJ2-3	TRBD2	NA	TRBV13	TGTGCCAGCAGCTTGGCGACTAGCGGGGGGGCAGATACGCAGTATTTT	CASSLATSGGADTQYF
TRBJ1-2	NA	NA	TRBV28	TGTGCCAGCAGACCCTCCGCGGGCCTTGGCTACACCTTC	CASRPSAGLGYTF